Ten or more counts support the clone carrying this T cell receptor beta chain. The CDR3 spans 17 residues. Unmatched junction bases numbered 12, after V lost 6 bases and J lost 5 bases. Per germline, CDR1 MNHEY and CDR2 SVGAGI. The data belong to a study of Graves' ophthalmopathy and Graves' hyperthyroidism. CDR3 regions of TCR beta were amplified from RNA transcripts. Amplification began with first-round RT-PCR using HTBI primers, then second-round multiplex PCR was performed. One entry per CDR3 protein results from TCRdb running MiXCR on the multiplex PCR reads. This sample carries tens of thousands of distinct CDR3 sequences, roughly 50% of them seen once, and the ten largest clones take roughly 24%.

The V and J genes are TRBV6-5 and TRBJ2-7; 14 positions agree with TRBD2. This clonotype was obtained from an adult woman with stable Graves' hyperthyroidism. The specimen was peripheral blood. CDR3 loop: CASSPGTSGSRGNEQYF. The CDR3 DNA is TGTGCCAGCAGCCCTGGGACTAGCGGGAGCAGGGGCAACGAGCAGTACTTC.